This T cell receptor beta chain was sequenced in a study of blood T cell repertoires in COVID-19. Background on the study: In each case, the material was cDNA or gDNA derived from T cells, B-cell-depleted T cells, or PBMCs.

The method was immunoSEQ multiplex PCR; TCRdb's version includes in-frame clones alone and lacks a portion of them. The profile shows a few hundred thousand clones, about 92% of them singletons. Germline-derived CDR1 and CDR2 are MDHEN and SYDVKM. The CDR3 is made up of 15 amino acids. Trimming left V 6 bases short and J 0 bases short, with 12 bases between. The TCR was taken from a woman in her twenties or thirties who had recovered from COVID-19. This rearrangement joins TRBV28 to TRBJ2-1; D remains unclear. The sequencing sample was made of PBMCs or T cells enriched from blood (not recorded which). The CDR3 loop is CASRNTPVSYNEQFF. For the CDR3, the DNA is TGTGCCAGCAGAAATACCCCAGTCTCCTACAATGAGCAGTTCTTC.